These 6 T cell receptor beta chains came from one sample sequenced in a study of brain T cells in children with intractable seizures (dated by TCRdb to about 2021). The library was built by means of the immunoSEQ multiplex PCR assay. The source is immuneACCESS, and TCRdb retained only in-frame sequences with V and J called. Part of the clones is not carried over; for the studies checked, unresolved V genes explain less than half of this, and the remainder is unexplained. For this sample there are 340,000 or so clones; 85% to 95% appear just once. The ten largest clonotypes hold 4.5% to 7% of the sample. According to the study, the label for this sample's time point signals: blood from clinic visit 5 months post-surgery; TSC patient then seizure free. The material sequenced was peripheral blood, taken 4 to 5 months after surgery. Receptors originate from a boy under two years old with tuberous sclerosis and intractable seizures.

This chain links TRBV27 with TRBJ1-2, with TRBD1 matching 7 bases. The CDR3 length is 15 residues. CDR1 is MNHEY and CDR2 is SMNVEV in the germline V gene (reference sequence). Losses at the gene ends were 6 bases for V and 8 bases for J; bases not matched to a gene: 15. The CDR3 spells CASSPSDRTRGGYTF. CDR3 DNA: TGTGCCAGCAGCCCCTCGGACAGGACCAGGGGGGGCTACACCTTC.

The chain recombines TRBV28 with TRBJ1-2, with no clear D. Germline CDR1 MDHEN, CDR2 SYDVKM. The germline V and J ends were trimmed by 1 base and 2 bases, with 17 bases remaining between them. CDR3 length equals 17 residues. CDR3 DNA: TGTGCCAGCAGTTTATTCGAGGGCATTAGAGTGAACTATGGCTACACCTTC. Translated: CASSLFEGIRVNYGYTF.

The CDR3 region is CASSLAPGANYGYTF. CDR3 bases: TGTGCCAGTAGTTTAGCCCCAGGGGCCAACTATGGCTACACCTTC. The chain combines TRBV19 with TRBJ1-2, with D perhaps matching TRBD1 (6 bases). Germline V gene lookup returns CDR1 LNHDA and CDR2 SQIVND (reference sequence). V was trimmed by 5 bases and J by 2 bases, leaving 15 bases between them. This CDR3 comprises 15 residues.

This clone has just a few counts. The genes are TRBV4-2 and TRBJ1-5; D might be TRBD1 (6 bases). In germline, CDR1 is LGHNA, CDR2 YNFKEQ. Trimming took 4 bases from V and 7 from J, leaving 17 bases between them. CDR3 length: 15 residues. The CDR3 sequence: CASSPGTGTGQPQHF. The CDR3 DNA sequence: TGTGCCAGCAGCCCCGGAACAGGGACGGGACAGCCCCAGCATTTT.

The CDR3 here is CASSSSGRLGNEQFF. As DNA, the CDR3 is TGTGCCAGCAGCTCTAGCGGGAGGCTCGGCAATGAGCAGTTCTTC. The chain recombines TRBV6-5 with TRBJ2-1; TRBD2 matches at 11 bases. The CDR3 length is 15 residues. The V gene's germline CDR1 is MNHEY and CDR2 SVGAGI. Trimming cost V 6 bases and J 6 bases; bases outside gene matches: 7.

The chain joins TRBV19 to TRBJ2-7, with 12 bases fitting TRBD2. V lost 6 bases, J lost 2 bases, and 11 bases stayed unmatched. The CDR3 contains 17 residues. CDR1 is LNHDA and CDR2 is SQIVND in the germline V gene (reference sequence). Written as DNA, the CDR3 is TGTGCCAGTAGCCGGACTAGCGGGGATAGTTTTCCCTACGAGCAGTACTTC. It yields the protein CASSRTSGDSFPYEQYF.